This T cell receptor (beta chain) was sequenced for a study of Ad26.COV2.S vaccination and SARS-CoV-2 variants. Study context: Administration of Ad26.COV2.S was intramuscular, either once or twice 56 days apart. The study's findings and limits: After vaccination, substantial breadth of spike-specific CD8+ and CD4+ responses was reported.

Treatment denoted: some 20 received Ad26.COV2.S at low or high dose, single or two shots; several received placebo; per-sample allocation not given. It was on day 63 after the first vaccine or placebo injection that samples were taken. Recruitment in Boston yielded a donor of adult age, 18-55 years. TCRdb's table, derived via immunoSEQ multiplex PCR, lists solely in-frame clones and lacks some. This table has approximately 410,000 clones, around 92% appearing once. This CDR3 contains 13 residues. The ends were cut back, 10 bases at V and 4 bases at J, with 16 bases in the middle. Germline CDR1 and CDR2: WSHSY and SAAADI. On this clone itself: Antigen specificity is unknown.

The rearrangement joins TRBV10-2 to TRBJ1-1, with D tentatively TRBD1 (5 bases). This TCR was sampled from a person aged 18-60 years who received the Ad26.COV2.S COVID-19 vaccine or a placebo. The sequenced sample was peripheral blood, obtained in a trial of Ad26.COV2.S vaccine versus placebo. CDR3 in amino acids: CAISAGMSTEAFF. The CDR3 DNA reads TGCGCCATCTCGGCAGGGATGAGCACTGAAGCTTTCTTT.